Following are 30 T cell receptor beta chains from one sample sequenced in a study of T cells in Graves' hyperthyroidism and ophthalmopathy. Amplification targeted TCR beta CDR3 regions from RNA transcripts. HTBI primers were used for first-round RT-PCR of the TCR CDR3. Each CDR3 protein is one row after TCRdb ran MiXCR on the multiplex PCR reads. The sample has about 680,000 distinct CDR3 sequences, roughly 32% seen once. Sequenced: blood. These receptor sequences come from a woman in her thirties or forties with Graves' hyperthyroidism.

This clonotype has only one observation. The rearrangement links TRBV2 to TRBJ2-1, with 8 bases fitting TRBD2. Germline-derived CDR1 and CDR2 are SNHLY and FYNNEI. This CDR3 has 19 residues. V was clipped by 2 bases and J by 1 base; unmatched bases: 13. CDR3: CASSEYGGSGRGSYNEQFF. The CDR3 DNA follows: TGTGCCAGCAGTGAATATGGCGGGAGCGGGAGAGGGTCCTACAATGAGCAGTTCTTC.

This clonotype was counted between two and nine times. The chain combines TRBV7-9 with TRBJ2-7, with D perhaps matching TRBD1 (6 bases). Trimming removed 5 bases from V and 0 bases from J, with 11 bases in between. CDR1 and CDR2 from the germline V gene are SEHNR and FQNEAQ (reference sequence). The CDR3 spans 14 residues. The CDR3 nucleotides read TGTGCCAGCAGCCCGGACAGTTTCTCCTACGAGCAGTACTTC. This codes for CASSPDSFSYEQYF.

This clonotype was recorded at least ten times. CDR3 sequence (DNA): TGTGCCAGCAGTGACCCCGCGGGGGGCCTTGAAGAGCAGTACTTC. Protein: CASSDPAGGLEEQYF. This chain uses TRBV2 with TRBJ2-7; TRBD2 matches 8 bases. J was trimmed by 7 bases and V by 3 bases; bases with no gene match: 11. This CDR3 contains 15 residues. CDR1 is SNHLY, CDR2 FYNNEI, per germline.

The chain is built from TRBV4-1 and TRBJ1-2; possibly TRBD1 for D (6 bases). Germline V gene data show CDR1 as MGHRA and CDR2 as YSYEKL. The CDR3 extends over 15 amino acids. V lost 1 base, J lost 4 bases, and 13 bases lay in between. CDR3 region: CASSQVGGQIYGYTF. The CDR3 DNA reads TGCGCCAGCAGCCAAGTCGGGGGACAAATCTATGGCTACACCTTC.

This clonotype was seen only once. At one of its ends the junction is not consistent with the germline gene, which may arise from a read error. This chain links TRBV20-1 with TRBJ1-2; weak D call: TRBD1 (6 bases). The CDR3 has 15 amino acids. Germline values: CDR1 DFQATT, CDR2 SNEGSKA (reference sequence). The DNA of the CDR3 is TGCAGTGCCGCCCTCCGGGCCAGGGGAAGTTATGACTACACCTTC. Protein product: CSAALRARGSYDYTF.

To note about this clonotype: This likely comes from a read error, as the CDR3 has no conserved phenylalanine or tryptophan at its end. The J gene is TRBJ2-7, the V gene TRBV12-3 or TRBV12-4; 12 bases align to TRBD2. The ends lost 5 bases at V and 2 bases at J; junction bases unmatched: 4. This CDR3 has 15 amino acids. CDR3 residues: CASSLWTSGAYEQYL. CDR3 nucleotides: TGTGCCAGCAGTCTCTGGACTAGCGGGGCCTACGAGCAGTACCTC.

The chain combines TRBV14 with TRBJ2-7, with D possibly being TRBD1 or TRBD2 (5 bases each). The germline V and J ends were trimmed by 0 bases and 7 bases, with 16 bases remaining between them. CDR1 SGHDN and CDR2 FVKESK come from the germline V gene. The CDR3 spans 15 residues. CDR3 amino acids: CASSQDMGPYNEQYF. The CDR3 region has the DNA TGTGCCAGCAGCCAAGACATGGGACCATACAATGAGCAGTACTTC.

The table lists this clonotype with a few counts. The chain couples TRBV6-2 or TRBV6-3 to TRBJ1-3; no definite D call. Trimming stripped 7 bases from V and 0 bases from J, with 13 bases between. The CDR3 length is 15 residues. The germline gives CDR1 MNHEY, CDR2 SVGEGT. The DNA for the CDR3 is TGTGCCAGCACTGATGGAAACAGCTCTGGAAACACCATATATTTT. It codes for CASTDGNSSGNTIYF.

This clonotype was observed a handful of times. The chain employs TRBV24-1 and TRBJ2-2, with D hard to call. V lost 0 bases to trimming and J lost 1 base, with 2 bases between them. Per the germline V gene, CDR1 is KGHDR and CDR2 is SFDVKD. The CDR3 totals 14 residues. CDR3 sequence: CATSDLKNTGELFF. CDR3 bases: TGTGCCACCAGTGATTTGAAGAACACCGGGGAGCTGTTTTTT.

This chain joins TRBV5-1 and TRBJ2-5; TRBD1 agrees at 7 bases. CDR1 is SGHRS and CDR2 is YFSETQ in the germline V gene. Unmatched junction bases numbered 4, after V lost 4 bases and J lost 4 bases. This CDR3 contains 13 residues. This chain's CDR3 is CASSEQGRETQYF. The CDR3 DNA reads TGCGCCAGCAGCGAACAGGGGAGAGAGACCCAGTACTTC.

Notes on this clonotype: A much larger clone lies one base from this, so it may be a read error. The chain couples TRBV25-1 to TRBJ1-2, with a possible D match to TRBD1 (5 bases). Germline V gene lookup returns CDR1 MGHDK and CDR2 SYGVNS. The CDR3 is made up of 12 amino acids. Deletions cut 5 bases from V and 6 bases from J, with 10 bases between. The CDR3 reads CASSWGDNGYTF. As DNA, the CDR3 is TGTGCCAGCAGTTGGGGGGATAATGGCTACACCTTC.

This clonotype was recorded many times. The chain carries TRBV20-1 and TRBJ1-2; D is unresolved. This CDR3 spans 11 amino acids. Trimming removed 6 bases from V and 8 bases from J, with 13 bases in between. Germline CDR1 is DFQATT and CDR2 is SNEGSKA (reference sequence). CDR3 in amino acids: CSAPLQSGYTF. CDR3 in DNA: TGCAGTGCGCCATTGCAAAGCGGCTACACCTTC.

This chain connects TRBV12-3 or TRBV12-4 to TRBJ1-1; D remains unclear. The CDR3 loop spans 15 amino acids. With 2 bases removed from V and 2 bases from J, the gap between germline ends came to 12 bases. CDR3 protein: CASSLRRLGNTEAFF. The CDR3 coding sequence is TGTGCCAGCAGTTTACGGCGGCTTGGCAACACTGAAGCTTTCTTT.

This clonotype turned up a few times. The chain uses TRBV3-1 and TRBJ2-7; 7 bases fit TRBD1. The CDR3 is 13 residues long. V trimming: 4 bases; J trimming: 6 bases; junction bases outside the gene matches: 6. Germline CDR1 and CDR2: LGHDT and YNNKEL (reference sequence). The CDR3 sequence is CASSPTGMGEQYF. The CDR3 DNA sequence: TGTGCCAGCAGCCCGACAGGGATGGGCGAGCAGTACTTC.

The DNA of the CDR3 is TGTGCCAGCAGGGTCGACAGGATTGGGGGCTACACCTTC. Its translation: CASRVDRIGGYTF. The chain uses TRBV6-5 and TRBJ1-2; TRBD1 might be the D (6 bases). Deletions cut 6 bases from V and 8 bases from J, with 16 bases between. Germline CDR1 and CDR2: MNHEY and SVGAGI. The CDR3 has 13 residues.

Ten or more counts support this clonotype. The chain is built from TRBV29-1 and TRBJ2-7, with 9 bases lining up with TRBD1. CDR3 size: 11 residues. CDR1 is SQVTM, CDR2 ANQGSEA, per germline. Trimming removed 7 bases from V and 6 bases from J; junction bases left unmatched: 4. The CDR3 DNA follows: TGCAGCGCGGACAGGGGTGGCGAGCAGTACTTC. It encodes CSADRGGEQYF.

J is TRBJ1-1 and V is TRBV28, with a weak D call TRBD1 (5 bases). Trimming left V 4 bases short and J 9 bases short, with 18 bases between. This CDR3 has 14 amino acids. Germline-derived CDR1 and CDR2 are MDHEN and SYDVKM. CDR3 in DNA: TGTGCCAGCAGTTCGGGGGGGGGGGACGCTAAAGCTTTCTTT. Translation gives CASSSGGGDAKAFF.

This chain uses TRBV5-1 with TRBJ1-3; D may be TRBD1 (5 bases). CDR3 length: 14 residues. The V gene's germline CDR1 is SGHRS and CDR2 YFSETQ. V was cut by 4 bases and J by 4 bases, with 12 bases left in between. CDR3 residues: CASSRSTEGNTIYF. The DNA of the CDR3 is TGCGCCAGCAGCCGCTCGACAGAAGGAAACACCATATATTTT.

This clonotype occurred many times. The CDR3, as DNA: TGTGCCATCAGCAAGGGACAGGGAGGCGAAAAACTGTTTTTT. It is translated as CAISKGQGGEKLFF. V and J are TRBV10-3 and TRBJ1-4, with 9 positions matching TRBD1. Germline CDR1 is ENHRY and CDR2 is SYGVKD. The CDR3 sequence is 14 residues long. The trim removed 6 bases at V and 8 bases at J, leaving 7 bases unmatched.

Note on this clonotype: At one boundary the junction diverges from the germline segment, which might be a read error. The chain joins TRBV7-6 to TRBJ2-7, with D possibly matching TRBD1 (5 bases). Looked up from germline, CDR1 is SGHVS and CDR2 is FNYEAQ. CDR3 length equals 21 residues. The CDR3 reads CASSSKGPSVGRERSSYEQYF. In DNA, the CDR3 is TGTGCTAGCAGCTCCAAGGGCCCCTCGGTGGGCAGGGAACGTAGCTCCTACGAGCAGTACTTC.

V gene TRBV6-5 combines with J gene TRBJ1-1; TRBD1 matches 8 bases. The V segment lost 2 bases and the J segment 4 bases; nucleotides outside the gene matches: 6. Germline values: CDR1 MNHEY, CDR2 SVGAGI. This CDR3 has 15 residues. This CDR3 reads CASSYGQGPITEAFF. The DNA of the CDR3 is TGTGCCAGCAGTTACGGACAGGGTCCTATCACTGAAGCTTTCTTT.

This clonotype was detected only a few times. The CDR3 here is CATSETSGMSSYNEQFF. The CDR3 coding sequence is TGTGCCACCAGTGAGACTAGCGGCATGAGCTCCTACAATGAGCAGTTCTTC. The chain combines TRBV24-1 with TRBJ2-7; the match to TRBD2 covers 9 bases. The DNA matches TRBJ2-1 better at its end, which makes the J call doubtful. CDR3 length equals 17 residues. The germline gives CDR1 KGHDR, CDR2 SFDVKD.

This clonotype was detected ten times or more. The V gene is TRBV7-8, the J gene TRBJ1-2, with a tentative D call TRBD1 (5 bases). Germline CDR1 reads SGHVS; CDR2 reads FQNEAQ. This CDR3 region has 14 residues. V dropped 0 bases and J dropped 6 bases, with 11 bases sitting between them. The CDR3 reads CASSLAGRGDGYTF. The DNA for the CDR3 is TGTGCCAGCAGCTTAGCTGGGAGGGGAGATGGCTACACCTTC.

The sample holds a few counts of this clonotype. The chain has TRBV5-1 and TRBJ1-4, with 8 bases lining up with TRBD1. Germline lookup yields CDR1 SGHRS and CDR2 YFSETQ. V gave up 0 bases and J gave up 10 bases; unmatched junction bases: 8. The CDR3 runs to 15 residues. The CDR3 region is CASSLAQGADAKLFF. The CDR3 DNA reads TGCGCCAGCAGCTTGGCCCAGGGGGCCGATGCAAAACTGTTTTTT. The whole variable domain, filled in from reference TRBV5-1 and TRBJ1-4, reads KAGVTQTPRYLIKTRGQQVTLSCSPISGHRSVSWYQQTPGQGLQFLFEYFSETQRNKGNFPGRFSGRQFSNSRSEMNVSTLELGDSALYLCASSLAQGADAKLFFGSGTQLSVL.

For the CDR3, the DNA is TGTGCCAGCAGGAACAGGGGTCCGCACACCGGGGAGCTGTTTTTT. Translated, it gives CASRNRGPHTGELFF. The chain is built from TRBV2 and TRBJ2-2, with 7 bases that match TRBD1. The ends lost 6 bases at V and 3 bases at J; junction bases unmatched: 7. Per germline, CDR1 SNHLY and CDR2 FYNNEI. The CDR3 contains 15 residues.

This clonotype was counted a few times. The rearrangement joins TRBV12-3 or TRBV12-4 to TRBJ1-2, with D possibly TRBD1 on 6 matching bases. The CDR3 totals 13 residues. V was shortened by 6 bases and J by 8 bases, with 16 bases between the two germline ends. The DNA for the CDR3 is TGTGCCAGCAGCCCAGGGGTACCTCGAGGCTACACCTTC. It translates to CASSPGVPRGYTF.

This clonotype was found a few times. The genes are TRBV6-5 and TRBJ1-2, with 7 bases lining up with TRBD1. Germline CDR1 reads MNHEY; CDR2 reads SVGAGI. This CDR3 is 13 amino acids long. With 7 bases clipped from V and 1 base from J, the junction kept 3 bases outside the gene matches. The CDR3 spells CASNQGGNYGYTF. The CDR3, as DNA: TGTGCCAGCAACCAGGGGGGTAACTATGGCTACACCTTC.

A few counts support this clonotype. The J gene is TRBJ1-3, the V gene TRBV19; D unclear. V shed 3 bases and J shed 0 bases, with 9 bases lying between them. The CDR3 contains 15 residues. The V gene's germline CDR1 is LNHDA and CDR2 SQIVND (reference sequence). CDR3 sequence: CASSIVAHSGNTIYF. In nucleotides, the CDR3 is TGTGCCAGTAGTATCGTAGCACACTCTGGAAACACCATATATTTT. The whole variable domain, filled in from reference TRBV19 and TRBJ1-3, reads DGGITQSPKYLFRKEGQNVTLSCEQNLNHDAMYWYRQDPGQGLRLIYYSQIVNDFQKGDIAEGYSVSREKKESFPLTVTSAQKNPTAFYLCASSIVAHSGNTIYFGEGSWLTVV.

The V call is TRBV5-4, the J call TRBJ2-7; maybe TRBD2 (6 bases). V dropped 1 base and J dropped 2 bases, with 13 bases sitting between them. CDR3 length: 15 residues. Germline values: CDR1 SGHNT, CDR2 YYREEE (reference sequence). This CDR3 is CASSLSVADTYEQYF. The CDR3 bases are TGTGCCAGCAGCTTGTCAGTAGCGGACACCTACGAGCAGTACTTC.

This clonotype was found many times. This rearrangement joins TRBV7-6 to TRBJ1-5, with D unresolved. The germline V gene has CDR1 SGHVS and CDR2 FNYEAQ. The V end was cut by 5 bases, the J end by 11 bases, with 19 bases between. The CDR3 spans 14 residues. CDR3 region: CASSVLPGPGTQHF. The CDR3 coding sequence is TGTGCCAGCAGCGTCCTACCGGGCCCCGGTACCCAGCATTTT.